Given below is one T cell receptor beta chain in context. What it binds is unknown. The sample originates from a study of siplizumab effects on memory and regulatory T cells. Findings and caveats of the study: Alloreactive sequences tracing back to unstimulated CD4+ memory cells fell significantly with siplizumab. The suppressive capacity of proliferating Tregs from siplizumab cultures remained unconfirmed. There appeared to be greater diversity in naive T cells than in memory cells, and naive T cells seemed major contributors to the alloresponse. Phenotypic classification as naive or memory proved unattainable for roughly 75-96% of proliferating CD4+ or CD8+ clones.

TCRdb's copy holds only in-frame clones and misses some; the assay was immunoSEQ multiplex PCR. The sample holds over 70,000 clones, 85% to 90% seen once. The receptor comes from a human donor in good health. Sequenced input: CD4+ T cells sorted from blood.

CDR3 nucleotides: TGTGCCAGCAGCGGGATTAGCGGAGTCAGCACAGATACGCAGTATTTT. Translation gives CASSGISGVSTDTQYF. The chain recombines TRBV4-2 with TRBJ2-3, with D possibly TRBD2 on 6 matching bases. The CDR3 covers 16 residues. The V gene lost 5 bases and the J gene lost 0 bases, with 15 bases spanning the gap. Germline V lookup: CDR1 LGHNA, CDR2 YNFKEQ.